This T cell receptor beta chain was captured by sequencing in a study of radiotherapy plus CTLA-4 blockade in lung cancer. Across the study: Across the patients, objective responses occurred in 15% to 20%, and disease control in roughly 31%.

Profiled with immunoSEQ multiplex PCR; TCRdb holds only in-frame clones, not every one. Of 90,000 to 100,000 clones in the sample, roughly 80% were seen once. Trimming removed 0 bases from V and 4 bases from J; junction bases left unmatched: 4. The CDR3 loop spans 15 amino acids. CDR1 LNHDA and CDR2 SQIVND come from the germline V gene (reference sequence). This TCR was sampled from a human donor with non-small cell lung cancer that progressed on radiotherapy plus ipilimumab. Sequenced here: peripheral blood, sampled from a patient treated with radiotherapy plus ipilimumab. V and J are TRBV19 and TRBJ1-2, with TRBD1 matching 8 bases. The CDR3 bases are TGTGCCAGTAGTATAGATTTGGACAGGGTCTATGGCTACACCTTC. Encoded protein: CASSIDLDRVYGYTF.